The clone carrying this TCR beta chain was seen ten or more times. The antigen is undetermined. TCRdb re-clonotyped the PCR reads via MiXCR. The sample yields about 16,000 clones, around a sixth seen once. The data stem from a study of metastatic and nonmetastatic thyroid tumors. Background on the study: Malignant and benign thyroid patients had repertoires compared in peripheral blood and tumor or nodule tissue.

General study results and limits: Relative to benign nodules, malignant thyroid tumors were reportedly characterized by significantly elevated TCR beta diversity in blood and tumor.

Until they underwent thyroid surgery, no patient had received any treatment. The CDR3 sequence is 15 residues long. Trimming took off 0 bases at V and 0 bases at J, with 12 bases between the two ends. Germline values: CDR1 DFQATT, CDR2 SNEGSKA (reference sequence). The specimen was blood. This TCR came from a female donor with papillary thyroid cancer or a benign thyroid nodule (not recorded which). Some clones in this sample may be carry-over from other donors' samples. V is TRBV20-1 and J is TRBJ2-7; weak D call: TRBD2 (5 bases). The CDR3 loop is CSARDLGLNSYEQYF. CDR3 coding DNA: TGCAGTGCTAGAGATTTAGGACTCAACTCCTACGAGCAGTACTTC.